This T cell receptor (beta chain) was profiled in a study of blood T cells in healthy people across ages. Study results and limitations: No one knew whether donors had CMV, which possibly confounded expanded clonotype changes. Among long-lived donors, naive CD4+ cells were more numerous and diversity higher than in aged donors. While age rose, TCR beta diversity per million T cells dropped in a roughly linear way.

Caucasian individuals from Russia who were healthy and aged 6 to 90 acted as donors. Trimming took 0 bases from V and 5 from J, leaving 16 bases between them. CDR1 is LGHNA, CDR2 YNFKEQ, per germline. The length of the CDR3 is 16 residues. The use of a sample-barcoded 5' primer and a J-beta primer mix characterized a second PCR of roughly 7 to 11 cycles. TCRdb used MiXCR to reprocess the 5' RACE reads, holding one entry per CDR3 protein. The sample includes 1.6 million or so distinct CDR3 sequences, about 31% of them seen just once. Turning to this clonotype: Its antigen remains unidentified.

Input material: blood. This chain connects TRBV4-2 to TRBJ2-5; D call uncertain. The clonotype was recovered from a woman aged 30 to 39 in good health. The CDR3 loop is CASSQESVRVRETQYF. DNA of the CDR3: TGTGCCAGCAGCCAAGAGTCGGTTAGAGTTCGGGAGACCCAGTACTTC.